This is a list of T cell receptor beta chains from one sample in a study of shared clonotypes between healthy human individuals. Using immunoSEQ multiplex PCR, the repertoire was profiled, and TCRdb retains in-frame clones only, with some absent. The profile shows 850,000 to 1,200,000 clones, approximately 68% of them singletons. What was sequenced was memory CD4+ T cells sorted from blood. The receptors were gathered from a man aged 18-30 years in good health. Both conserved end residues are part of each CDR3. The order of the fields is D gene, clone size, J gene, V gene, CDR3 protein, CDR3 DNA. The D gene is left open where the match is weak. Part of the rows lack a size; the others show once, few, many or a class for expanded clones.

D gene: .
clone size: .
J gene: TRBJ1-2
V gene: TRBV5-1
CDR3 protein: CASSVGRTTEEVDGYTF
CDR3 DNA: TGCGCCAGCAGCGTAGGACGGACGACGGAGGAAGTCGATGGCTACACCTTC

D gene: .
clone size: .
J gene: TRBJ2-5
V gene: TRBV30
CDR3 protein: CAWSASLGGQETQYF
CDR3 DNA: TGTGCCTGGAGTGCCTCCTTAGGGGGGCAAGAGACCCAGTACTTC

D gene: TRBD1
clone size: .
J gene: TRBJ2-1
V gene: TRBV25-1
CDR3 protein: CASSEGQAHFYEQFF
CDR3 DNA: TGTGCCAGCAGTGAGGGACAGGCCCACTTTTATGAGCAGTTCTTC

D gene: .
clone size: .
J gene: TRBJ1-4
V gene: TRBV28
CDR3 protein: CASTEPGPSNEKLFF
CDR3 DNA: TGTGCCAGCACTGAACCCGGGCCAAGTAATGAAAAACTGTTTTTT

D gene: TRBD1
clone size: .
J gene: TRBJ2-2
V gene: TRBV5-4
CDR3 protein: CASSRDRGNTGELFF
CDR3 DNA: TGTGCCAGCAGCAGGGACAGGGGGAACACCGGGGAGCTGTTTTTT

D gene: TRBD2
clone size: .
J gene: TRBJ2-7
V gene: TRBV6-6
CDR3 protein: CASLLREPSGYEQYF
CDR3 DNA: TGTGCCAGCCTTCTCCGCGAGCCTAGCGGTTACGAGCAGTACTTC

D gene: TRBD2
clone size: .
J gene: TRBJ2-1
V gene: TRBV28
CDR3 protein: CASSSGLAGSSYNEQFF
CDR3 DNA: TGTGCCAGCAGTTCCGGACTAGCGGGGAGCTCCTACAATGAGCAGTTCTTC

D gene: TRBD1
clone size: .
J gene: TRBJ2-7
V gene: TRBV28
CDR3 protein: CASSLAGTGFYEQYF
CDR3 DNA: TGTGCCAGCAGTTTAGCCGGGACAGGCTTCTACGAGCAGTACTTC

D gene: .
clone size: few
J gene: TRBJ1-1
V gene: TRBV10-2
CDR3 protein: CASKSGMNTEAFF
CDR3 DNA: TGCGCCAGCAAGTCCGGAATGAACACTGAAGCTTTCTTT

D gene: .
clone size: many
J gene: TRBJ2-7
V gene: TRBV10-2
CDR3 protein: CASRGILDEQYF
CDR3 DNA: TGCGCCAGCAGGGGGATCCTCGACGAGCAGTACTTC

D gene: .
clone size: .
J gene: TRBJ1-2
V gene: TRBV6-1
CDR3 protein: CASSPGPANYGYTF
CDR3 DNA: TGTGCCAGCAGTCCGGGACCCGCTAACTATGGCTACACCTTC

D gene: TRBD1
clone size: few
J gene: TRBJ1-6
V gene: TRBV5-1
CDR3 protein: CASSYRGPESPLHF
CDR3 DNA: TGCGCCAGCAGCTACAGGGGGCCGGAGTCACCCCTCCACTTT

D gene: TRBD2
clone size: .
J gene: TRBJ2-1
V gene: TRBV18
CDR3 protein: CASSVGLAGEYEQFF
CDR3 DNA: TGTGCCAGCTCCGTGGGACTAGCGGGAGAATATGAGCAGTTCTTC

D gene: TRBD2
clone size: .
J gene: TRBJ2-5
V gene: TRBV5-1
CDR3 protein: CASSSGLVAETQYF
CDR3 DNA: TGCGCCAGCAGCTCGGGACTAGTGGCAGAGACCCAGTACTTC

D gene: .
clone size: .
J gene: TRBJ2-5
V gene: TRBV6-5
CDR3 protein: CASSYSGASRETQYF
CDR3 DNA: TGTGCCAGCAGTTACTCAGGGGCTAGCCGGGAGACCCAGTACTTC

D gene: .
clone size: .
J gene: TRBJ1-2
V gene: TRBV5-5
CDR3 protein: CASSLGVPANYGYTF
CDR3 DNA: TGTGCCAGCAGCTTGGGCGTCCCAGCTAACTATGGCTACACCTTC

D gene: .
clone size: .
J gene: TRBJ1-5
V gene: TRBV30
CDR3 protein: CAWSTRAYQPQHF
CDR3 DNA: TGTGCCTGGAGTACCCGGGCCTATCAGCCCCAGCATTTT

D gene: .
clone size: .
J gene: TRBJ1-1
V gene: TRBV7-3
CDR3 protein: CASRGRATNTEAFF
CDR3 DNA: TGTGCCAGCAGGGGCAGGGCGACGAACACTGAAGCTTTCTTT

D gene: TRBD1
clone size: .
J gene: TRBJ1-6
V gene: TRBV5-4
CDR3 protein: CASSRDSNSPLHF
CDR3 DNA: TGTGCCAGCAGCCGGGACAGCAATTCACCCCTCCACTTT

D gene: .
clone size: few
J gene: TRBJ2-5
V gene: TRBV4-3
CDR3 protein: CASSQGGGRGETQYF
CDR3 DNA: TGCGCCAGCAGCCAAGGTGGGGGGCGTGGAGAGACCCAGTACTTC

D gene: .
clone size: .
J gene: TRBJ1-5
V gene: TRBV19
CDR3 protein: CASSISGDNQPQHF
CDR3 DNA: TGTGCCAGTAGTATTTCAGGGGACAATCAGCCCCAGCATTTT

D gene: .
clone size: .
J gene: TRBJ1-4
V gene: TRBV30
CDR3 protein: CAWSVSTGEKLFF
CDR3 DNA: TGTGCCTGGAGTGTTTCCACAGGGGAAAAACTGTTTTTT

D gene: TRBD1
clone size: .
J gene: TRBJ2-5
V gene: TRBV7-2
CDR3 protein: CASSPGQEFKETQYF
CDR3 DNA: TGTGCCAGCAGCCCGGGACAGGAATTTAAAGAGACCCAGTACTTC

D gene: .
clone size: .
J gene: TRBJ1-2
V gene: TRBV30
CDR3 protein: CAWQPGYNYGYTF
CDR3 DNA: TGTGCCTGGCAACCCGGATACAACTATGGCTACACCTTC

D gene: TRBD1
clone size: .
J gene: TRBJ2-7
V gene: TRBV28
CDR3 protein: CASSLGTGYSYEQYF
CDR3 DNA: TGTGCCAGCAGTTTAGGGACAGGGTATTCCTACGAGCAGTACTTC

D gene: TRBD1
clone size: .
J gene: TRBJ2-7
V gene: TRBV19
CDR3 protein: CASTSRVRGDRGLYEQYF
CDR3 DNA: TGTGCCAGTACCTCTCGAGTGAGGGGGGACAGGGGATTGTACGAGCAGTACTTC

D gene: .
clone size: .
J gene: TRBJ2-1
V gene: TRBV30
CDR3 protein: CAWSFGKNRDEQFF
CDR3 DNA: TGTGCCTGGAGTTTTGGAAAGAATCGAGACGAGCAGTTCTTC

D gene: .
clone size: few
J gene: TRBJ2-7
V gene: TRBV19
CDR3 protein: CASSIGGGSYEQYF
CDR3 DNA: TGTGCCAGTAGTATAGGGGGCGGATCCTACGAGCAGTACTTC

D gene: .
clone size: .
J gene: TRBJ2-7
V gene: TRBV13
CDR3 protein: CASSHTHSNSNPPEQYF
CDR3 DNA: TGTGCCAGCAGCCACACCCACAGCAACTCCAATCCTCCCGAGCAGTACTTC

D gene: .
clone size: .
J gene: TRBJ1-4
V gene: TRBV10-3
CDR3 protein: CAIREPGVEKLFF
CDR3 DNA: TGTGCCATCAGAGAACCAGGGGTTGAAAAACTGTTTTTT

D gene: .
clone size: once
J gene: TRBJ1-2
V gene: TRBV30
CDR3 protein: CAWSVGAHYGYTF
CDR3 DNA: TGTGCCTGGAGTGTTGGAGCTCACTATGGCTACACCTTC

D gene: .
clone size: few
J gene: TRBJ1-4
V gene: TRBV5-1
CDR3 protein: CASSLGDPGRLNEKLFF
CDR3 DNA: TGCGCCAGCAGCTTGGGAGACCCGGGACGACTTAATGAAAAACTGTTTTTT

D gene: TRBD2
clone size: .
J gene: TRBJ2-3
V gene: TRBV5-1
CDR3 protein: CASSSGLAGGAVDTQYF
CDR3 DNA: TGCGCCAGCAGCTCGGGACTAGCGGGAGGGGCTGTGGATACGCAGTATTTT

D gene: TRBD2
clone size: .
J gene: TRBJ2-7
V gene: TRBV5-6
CDR3 protein: CASSWGPGLAGSEQYF
CDR3 DNA: TGTGCCAGCAGCTGGGGCCCGGGACTAGCGGGATCCGAGCAGTACTTC

D gene: .
clone size: .
J gene: TRBJ1-3
V gene: TRBV6-1
CDR3 protein: CASSGRDYSGNTIYF
CDR3 DNA: TGTGCCAGCAGTGGCAGGGACTACTCTGGAAACACCATATATTTT

D gene: .
clone size: .
J gene: TRBJ1-1
V gene: TRBV4-3
CDR3 protein: CASSLRGLGTEAFF
CDR3 DNA: TGCGCCAGCAGCCTTAGGGGCTTGGGCACTGAAGCTTTCTTT

D gene: .
clone size: .
J gene: TRBJ2-7
V gene: TRBV12-5
CDR3 protein: CASGLVLGSSGGYEQYF
CDR3 DNA: TGTGCTAGTGGTTTGGTACTTGGCAGCTCAGGAGGGTACGAGCAGTACTTC

D gene: .
clone size: .
J gene: TRBJ2-2
V gene: TRBV7-2
CDR3 protein: CASSNQGGELFF
CDR3 DNA: TGTGCCAGCAGCAACCAGGGGGGGGAGCTGTTTTTT

D gene: .
clone size: .
J gene: TRBJ2-7
V gene: TRBV6-5
CDR3 protein: CASRTTGHGYEQYF
CDR3 DNA: TGTGCCAGCAGGACGACTGGGCATGGATACGAGCAGTACTTC

D gene: TRBD2
clone size: .
J gene: TRBJ2-7
V gene: TRBV10-1
CDR3 protein: CASRGLAGLYEQYF
CDR3 DNA: TGCGCCAGCAGAGGACTAGCGGGACTCTACGAGCAGTACTTC

D gene: .
clone size: .
J gene: TRBJ2-7
V gene: TRBV27
CDR3 protein: CASRSNSHEQYF
CDR3 DNA: TGTGCCAGCCGCAGCAACAGCCACGAGCAGTACTTC

D gene: .
clone size: .
J gene: TRBJ2-1
V gene: TRBV5-4
CDR3 protein: CASGRMYNEQFF
CDR3 DNA: TGTGCCAGCGGCAGAATGTACAATGAGCAGTTCTTC

D gene: TRBD1
clone size: .
J gene: TRBJ2-7
V gene: TRBV5-4
CDR3 protein: CASSSYRDRVHEQYF
CDR3 DNA: TGTGCCAGCAGCTCATACAGGGACAGGGTCCACGAGCAGTACTTC

D gene: .
clone size: .
J gene: TRBJ1-1
V gene: TRBV10-3
CDR3 protein: CAISTYGGTNTEAFF
CDR3 DNA: TGTGCCATCAGCACATATGGGGGAACGAACACTGAAGCTTTCTTT

D gene: TRBD2
clone size: .
J gene: TRBJ2-7
V gene: TRBV6-1
CDR3 protein: CASSARRLAGGTYEQYF
CDR3 DNA: TGTGCCAGCAGTGCCCGTAGGCTAGCGGGAGGGACCTACGAGCAGTACTTC

D gene: TRBD1
clone size: .
J gene: TRBJ2-5
V gene: TRBV30
CDR3 protein: CAWEQGGETQYF
CDR3 DNA: TGTGCCTGGGAACAGGGGGGTGAGACCCAGTACTTC

D gene: TRBD1
clone size: .
J gene: TRBJ2-5
V gene: TRBV2
CDR3 protein: CASRRGQVETQYF
CDR3 DNA: TGTGCCAGCAGAAGGGGACAGGTGGAGACCCAGTACTTC

D gene: .
clone size: .
J gene: TRBJ2-5
V gene: TRBV18
CDR3 protein: CASSPPPVQETQYF
CDR3 DNA: TGTGCCAGCTCACCACCCCCGGTACAAGAGACCCAGTACTTC

D gene: .
clone size: .
J gene: TRBJ1-6
V gene: TRBV5-1
CDR3 protein: CASSLRGPYNSPLHF
CDR3 DNA: TGCGCCAGCAGCTTACGGGGGCCGTATAATTCACCCCTCCACTTT

D gene: TRBD1
clone size: once
J gene: TRBJ2-3
V gene: TRBV6-1
CDR3 protein: CASSDLFPGQGWTDTQYF
CDR3 DNA: TGTGCCAGCAGTGACCTCTTCCCGGGACAGGGGTGGACAGATACGCAGTATTTT

D gene: .
clone size: .
J gene: TRBJ2-7
V gene: TRBV4-1
CDR3 protein: CASSQGWESAYEQYF
CDR3 DNA: TGCGCCAGCAGCCAAGGGTGGGAGAGCGCCTACGAGCAGTACTTC

D gene: .
clone size: .
J gene: TRBJ1-1
V gene: TRBV18
CDR3 protein: CASSWGRGNTEAFF
CDR3 DNA: TGTGCCAGCTCGTGGGGTAGGGGTAACACTGAAGCTTTCTTT

D gene: TRBD2
clone size: .
J gene: TRBJ2-1
V gene: TRBV6-4
CDR3 protein: CASSHGTSGDYEQFF
CDR3 DNA: TGTGCCAGCAGCCACGGGACTAGCGGGGACTATGAGCAGTTCTTC